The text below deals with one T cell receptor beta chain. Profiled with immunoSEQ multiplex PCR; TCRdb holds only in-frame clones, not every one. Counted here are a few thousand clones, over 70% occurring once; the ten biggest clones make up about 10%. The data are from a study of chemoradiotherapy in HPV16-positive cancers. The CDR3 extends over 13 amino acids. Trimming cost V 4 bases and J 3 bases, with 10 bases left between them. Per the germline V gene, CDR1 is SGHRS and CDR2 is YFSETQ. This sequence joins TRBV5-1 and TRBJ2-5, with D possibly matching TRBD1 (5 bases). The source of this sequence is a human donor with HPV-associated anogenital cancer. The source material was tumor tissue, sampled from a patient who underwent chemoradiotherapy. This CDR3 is CASSPQGEETQYF. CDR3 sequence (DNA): TGCGCCAGCAGCCCGCAGGGTGAAGAGACCCAGTACTTC.